A single sample is the source of the 22 T cell receptor beta chains below, sequenced in a study of identical twins. Via MiXCR, TCRdb re-called the 5' RACE reads, giving one row per CDR3 protein. The repertoire includes around 480,000 distinct CDR3 sequences, roughly an eighth of them detected once, and around 0.98% sits in the top ten. These data also formed part of another study, on yellow fever vaccine responses in identical twins.

The sequenced sample consisted of CD4+ T cells sorted from blood. The origin of the receptors is a young woman in good health.

This clonotype was counted a few times. The chain has TRBV3-1 and TRBJ1-2; possible D gene TRBD1, 5 bases. V was pared by 0 bases and J by 8 bases, with 13 bases between. The germline CDR1 and CDR2 sequences are LGHDT and YNNKEL (reference sequence). This CDR3 comprises 14 residues. The CDR3 DNA sequence: TGTGCCAGCAGCCAAGACCCCGGGACGACCGGCTACACCTTC. It translates to CASSQDPGTTGYTF.

The rearrangement joins TRBV20-1 to TRBJ2-5; 7 bases agree with TRBD1. This CDR3 spans 12 amino acids. Germline CDR1 is DFQATT and CDR2 is SNEGSKA (reference sequence). The junction had 7 bases not matched to a gene; V was cut back by 7 bases and J by 5 bases. In DNA form, the CDR3 reads TGCAGTGTTAAGGGGGCGAGGGAGACCCAGTACTTC. It translates to CSVKGARETQYF.

This clonotype was found a few times. V is TRBV5-1 and J is TRBJ1-1, with D perhaps matching TRBD1 (5 bases). Germline-derived CDR1 and CDR2 are SGHRS and YFSETQ. The V end lost 0 bases, the J end lost 4 bases, and 13 bases lay between the germline ends. This CDR3 has 15 residues. The CDR3 DNA is TGCGCCAGCAGCTTGGAGGGGACTCTGTTCACTGAAGCTTTCTTT. Amino acids: CASSLEGTLFTEAFF.

This chain links TRBV9 with TRBJ2-5; a possible D gene is TRBD1 (5 bases). The ends were cut back, 0 bases at V and 5 bases at J, with 8 bases in the middle. The germline gives CDR1 SGDLS, CDR2 YYNGEE. There are 13 residues in the CDR3. This CDR3 reads CASSVDRSETQYF. In DNA form, the CDR3 reads TGTGCCAGCAGCGTAGACAGGTCGGAGACCCAGTACTTC.

Only a few counts were recorded for this clonotype. The rearrangement links TRBV27 to TRBJ2-2, with TRBD2 as a possible D gene (5 bases). This CDR3 region has 15 residues. Germline-derived CDR1 and CDR2 are MNHEY and SMNVEV (reference sequence). V lost 5 bases, J lost 3 bases, and 13 bases lay in between. CDR3 sequence (DNA): TGTGCCAGCAGTCCCCGAGGGTTCGACACCGGGGAGCTGTTTTTT. It yields the protein CASSPRGFDTGELFF.

The rearrangement uses TRBV5-1 and TRBJ2-7, with 8 bases matching TRBD2. V dropped 0 bases and J dropped 4; count of bases not matched to a gene: 12. Germline CDR1 SGHRS, CDR2 YFSETQ. This CDR3 has 17 residues. The chain's CDR3 is CASSLAGRAGDVYEQYF. The CDR3 nucleotides are TGCGCCAGCAGCTTGGCCGGGAGAGCGGGGGATGTGTACGAGCAGTACTTC.

The chain recombines TRBV7-8 with TRBJ2-1, with a possible D match to TRBD2 (6 bases). V was trimmed by 1 base and J by 15 bases, leaving 16 bases between them. This CDR3 contains 13 residues. The V gene's germline CDR1 is SGHVS and CDR2 FQNEAQ. CDR3 bases: TGTGCCAGCAGCTTAGATCCCGGGAGATGGCGGTTCTTC. The encoded protein is CASSLDPGRWRFF.

This clonotype has at least ten counts. V gene TRBV20-1 combines with J gene TRBJ2-7; D is perhaps TRBD1 (6 bases). In germline, CDR1 is DFQATT, CDR2 SNEGSKA (reference sequence). Trimming shortened V by 2 bases and J by 6 bases, and 17 bases separated the two germline ends. CDR3 size: 14 residues. The CDR3 DNA follows: TGCAGTGCTAGACTAACAGGGACGGTACGCGAGCAGTACTTC. It encodes CSARLTGTVREQYF.

This clonotype was recorded a few times. CDR3: CATILKSDERETYNEQFF. The CDR3 DNA reads TGTGCCACCATCTTGAAATCGGACGAGCGGGAGACTTACAATGAGCAGTTCTTC. The V call is TRBV24-1, the J call TRBJ2-1, with 8 positions matching TRBD2. Germline assignment: CDR1 KGHDR and CDR2 SFDVKD. The CDR3 covers 18 residues. Losses at the gene ends were 8 bases for V and 4 bases for J; bases not matched to a gene: 18.

This clonotype was detected a few times. The chain joins TRBV6-5 to TRBJ2-2; TRBD1 aligns across 9 bases. CDR3 length equals 16 residues. The V gene's germline CDR1 is MNHEY and CDR2 SVGAGI. V was pared by 0 bases and J by 7 bases, with 6 bases of the junction left unmatched. The DNA of the CDR3 is TGTGCCAGCAGTTACTCGGGGACAGGGATGGGCGGGGAGCTGTTTTTT. Encoded protein: CASSYSGTGMGGELFF.

This clonotype was counted between two and nine times. The chain links TRBV7-9 to TRBJ2-1; the D call may be TRBD1 or TRBD2 (5 bases each). Looked up from germline, CDR1 is SEHNR and CDR2 is FQNEAQ (reference sequence). The CDR3 is 16 residues long. V lost 4 bases, J lost 0 bases, and 13 bases lay in between. CDR3 sequence: CASSSRAGGSYNEQFF. DNA for the CDR3: TGTGCCAGCAGCTCCCGTGCTGGGGGCTCCTACAATGAGCAGTTCTTC.

This clonotype was observed at least ten times. The genes are TRBV19 and TRBJ2-2; tentatively, D is TRBD2 (5 bases). V lost 3 bases to trimming and J lost 4 bases, with 9 bases between them. Germline V CDR1 and CDR2: LNHDA, SQIVND (reference sequence). This CDR3 comprises 14 residues. CDR3 bases: TGTGCCAGTAGTATCCGGGGATTCACCGGGGAGCTGTTTTTT. Residues: CASSIRGFTGELFF.

The table lists this clonotype with a few counts. The V call is TRBV7-2, the J call TRBJ2-1; D ambiguous. The V end was cut by 0 bases, the J end by 7 bases, with 19 bases between. CDR3 length: 17 amino acids. Germline V gene lookup returns CDR1 SGHTA and CDR2 FQGNSA. The CDR3: CASSLASSGGGWNEQFF. In nucleotides, the CDR3 is TGTGCCAGCAGCTTAGCCTCTTCAGGCGGTGGGTGGAATGAGCAGTTCTTC.

This clonotype was seen more than once but under ten times. V and J are TRBV4-2 and TRBJ2-3; 10 positions agree with TRBD2. This CDR3 spans 17 amino acids. Germline lookup yields CDR1 LGHNA and CDR2 YNFKEQ. Losses at the gene ends were 4 bases for V and 1 base for J; bases not matched to a gene: 8. Here the CDR3 DNA reads TGTGCCAGCAGCCGAAGAGGCGGACTAGCGGGCACAGATACGCAGTATTTT. Its protein product is CASSRRGGLAGTDTQYF.

This clonotype has a count of ten or more. This chain connects TRBV12-3 or TRBV12-4 to TRBJ2-7; D uncertain. This CDR3 spans 16 amino acids. The V gene lost 2 bases and the J gene lost 1 base, with 15 bases spanning the gap. The CDR3: CASSLSSASQSYEQYF. The CDR3 DNA reads as TGTGCCAGCAGTTTATCTTCCGCGTCCCAATCCTACGAGCAGTACTTC.

This clonotype has only a few counts. The rearrangement uses TRBV15 and TRBJ1-1, with D unresolved. This CDR3 is built from 13 residues. Germline CDR1 LNHNV, CDR2 YYDKDF (reference sequence). Trimming removed 0 bases at V and 3 bases at J, with 5 bases between. CDR3 residues: CATSRELHTEAFF. CDR3 DNA: TGTGCCACCAGCAGAGAGCTCCACACTGAAGCTTTCTTT.

In its sample, this clonotype was seen a few times. CDR3 coding DNA: TGTGCCAGCAGCTTAGACCCCCGGGACAGAGGACCTAATGAAAAACTGTTTTTT. It translates to CASSLDPRDRGPNEKLFF. The chain combines TRBV7-6 with TRBJ1-4; 7 bases are a match to TRBD1. The CDR3 consists of 18 residues. V lost 1 base and J lost 3; bases outside the gene matches: 11. Germline V gene sequence: CDR1 SGHVS, CDR2 FNYEAQ.

V is TRBV5-1 and J is TRBJ1-1; D may be TRBD1 (5 bases). V was cut by 4 bases and J by 5 bases, with 12 bases left in between. The CDR3 is 13 amino acids. Germline-derived CDR1 and CDR2 are SGHRS and YFSETQ. CDR3: CASSTAGRTEAFF. CDR3 DNA: TGCGCCAGCAGCACAGCAGGGAGGACTGAAGCTTTCTTT.

The rearrangement uses TRBV20-1 and TRBJ2-5; D ambiguous. The CDR3 spans 13 residues. The V end was cut by 1 base, the J end by 4 bases, with 10 bases between. Per germline, CDR1 DFQATT and CDR2 SNEGSKA (reference sequence). CDR3 bases: TGCAGTGCTAGAGGGGGTCGACGAGAGACCCAGTACTTC. Protein: CSARGGRRETQYF.

The chain employs TRBV6-5 and TRBJ2-7, with D possibly matching TRBD2 (5 bases). In germline, CDR1 is MNHEY, CDR2 SVGAGI. The CDR3 covers 11 residues. The V end was cut by 8 bases, the J end by 3 bases, with 8 bases between. This CDR3 is CASRDLYEQYF. CDR3 coding DNA: TGTGCCAGCCGGGATCTCTACGAGCAGTACTTC.

V and J are TRBV6-1 and TRBJ2-2, with TRBD2 matching 13 bases. CDR1 and CDR2 from the germline V gene are MNHNS and SASEGT. V dropped 8 bases and J dropped 7; count of bases not matched to a gene: 7. The CDR3 is made up of 15 amino acids. The CDR3 nucleotides read TGTGCCAGCGGAGGACTAGCGGGAGTTCACGGGGAGCTGTTTTTT. This sequence encodes CASGGLAGVHGELFF.

In its sample, this clonotype was seen a few times. J is TRBJ1-3 and V is TRBV29-1; D is unresolved. This CDR3 spans 12 amino acids. Germline values: CDR1 SQVTM, CDR2 ANQGSEA. V lost 0 bases to trimming and J lost 4 bases, with 4 bases between them. The CDR3 sequence is CSVEDQGNTIYF. CDR3 bases: TGCAGCGTTGAAGATCAGGGAAACACCATATATTTT.